This T cell receptor beta chain emerged from a study of T cells in Graves' hyperthyroidism and ophthalmopathy. TCR beta CDR3 regions were amplified from RNA. HTBI primers were the set used in a first-round RT-PCR of the TCR CDR3. TCRdb redid the calling of the multiplex PCR reads with MiXCR, one entry per CDR3 protein. This sample has 500,000 or so distinct CDR3 sequences, with about 15% found just once. V lost 2 bases, J lost 4 bases, and 10 bases stayed unmatched. This CDR3 comprises 17 residues. Germline V lookup: CDR1 LNHDA, CDR2 SQIVND (reference sequence). This clonotype originated in a woman under 30 with Graves' ophthalmopathy. The chain couples TRBV19 to TRBJ1-5; 8 bases map to TRBD1. Sequencing was done on a sample of blood. In nucleotides, the CDR3 is TGTGCCAGTAGTATACCCAGGGGGCTAACGGCTAATCAGCCCCAGCATTTT. Its translation: CASSIPRGLTANQPQHF.